One and the same sample provided the 20 T cell receptor beta chains below, sequenced in a study of siplizumab effects on memory and regulatory T cells (dated by TCRdb to about 2019). The library was made by the immunoSEQ multiplex PCR assay. The immuneACCESS repertoire file appears here via TCRdb, limited to in-frame rearrangements. These files lack a portion of the clones; in checked studies, under half of the deficit traces to unresolved V genes, and the cause of the others is not known. This sample comprises tens of thousands of clones, over 75% of them detected only once. Of the sample, over 1.5% is held by the ten largest clones. The sequencing sample was made of Tregs sorted from blood. The receptors stem from a human donor in good health.

The chain links TRBV9 to TRBJ2-1; D possibly corresponds to TRBD1 (6 bases). Germline V gene data show CDR1 as SGDLS and CDR2 as YYNGEE. V lost 0 bases and J 0 bases, leaving 13 bases between the germline ends. This CDR3 has 17 amino acids. CDR3 in DNA: TGTGCCAGCAGCGTAGAAGGGGGATGGAGCTCCTACAATGAGCAGTTCTTC. This encodes CASSVEGGWSSYNEQFF.

This chain uses TRBV5-1 with TRBJ2-3, with D perhaps matching TRBD1 or TRBD2 (5 bases each). V was cut by 0 bases and J by 0 bases, with 11 bases left in between. This CDR3 spans 16 amino acids. Germline CDR1 and CDR2: SGHRS and YFSETQ. The CDR3 nucleotides read TGCGCCAGCAGCTTGGATTTGAGGGGTAGCACAGATACGCAGTATTTT. Residues: CASSLDLRGSTDTQYF.

The chain carries TRBV4-3 and TRBJ2-2; 8 bases map to TRBD1. J gave up 4 bases and V 1 base, and 8 bases lay outside the gene matches. The CDR3 has 17 amino acids. Germline V lookup: CDR1 LGHNA, CDR2 YSLEER. The CDR3: CASSQARTGTGTGELFF. CDR3 nucleotides: TGCGCCAGCAGCCAAGCGCGGACAGGGACGGGCACCGGGGAGCTGTTTTTT.

This rearrangement joins TRBV28 to TRBJ2-7, with D unresolved. The germline CDR1 and CDR2 sequences are MDHEN and SYDVKM. CDR3 length: 15 amino acids. The V and J ends lost 3 bases and 7 bases respectively, with 19 bases between them. CDR3 amino acids: CASSFGRTIPLEQYF. For the CDR3, the DNA is TGTGCCAGCAGTTTTGGTCGAACCATACCCCTAGAGCAGTACTTC.

The V call is TRBV9, the J call TRBJ2-2; the match to TRBD2 covers 13 bases. This CDR3 has 18 residues. V was pared by 0 bases and J by 3 bases, with 5 bases of the junction left unmatched. Germline CDR1 is SGDLS and CDR2 is YYNGEE. The CDR3 sequence: CASSVEGTSGTYTGELFF. The CDR3 bases are TGTGCCAGCAGCGTAGAAGGGACTAGCGGGACCTACACCGGGGAGCTGTTTTTT.

The chain recombines TRBV28 with TRBJ1-2, with 8 bases fitting TRBD1. This CDR3 region has 15 residues. V gave up 6 bases and J gave up 8 bases; unmatched junction bases: 14. Germline V CDR1 and CDR2: MDHEN, SYDVKM. The CDR3 DNA reads as TGTGCCAGCAGCCCCGAGAGAACAGGGGGGCGAGGCTACACCTTC. It specifies CASSPERTGGRGYTF.

This sequence joins TRBV14 and TRBJ2-3; D not resolved. The CDR3 extends over 12 amino acids. Looked up from germline, CDR1 is SGHDN and CDR2 is FVKESK. V dropped 3 bases and J dropped 1 base, with 2 bases sitting between them. CDR3 DNA: TGTGCCAGCAGCCACGGCACAGATACGCAGTATTTT. Protein product: CASSHGTDTQYF.

This chain links TRBV7-2 with TRBJ2-5, with TRBD1 identical over 7 bases. Unmatched junction bases numbered 13, after V lost 7 bases and J lost 5 bases. The CDR3 runs to 15 residues. Germline V CDR1 and CDR2: SGHTA, FQGNSA. CDR3 in amino acids: CASTNRGREGETQYF. The CDR3 bases are TGTGCCAGCACCAACAGGGGTCGCGAAGGGGAGACCCAGTACTTC.

The rearrangement links TRBV5-1 to TRBJ2-3; TRBD2 might be the D (6 bases). The CDR3 is 14 residues long. Trimming removed 1 base from V and 3 bases from J, with 9 bases in between. CDR1 and CDR2 from the germline V gene are SGHRS and YFSETQ. The CDR3 spells CASSLYGSTDTQYF. Written as DNA, the CDR3 is TGCGCCAGCAGCTTGTACGGGAGTACAGATACGCAGTATTTT.

This clone was seen once. The V call is TRBV27, the J call TRBJ2-1; TRBD2 aligns across 9 bases. CDR3 size: 15 residues. V was pared by 5 bases and J by 8 bases, with 10 bases of the junction left unmatched. Looked up from germline, CDR1 is MNHEY and CDR2 is SMNVEV (reference sequence). The CDR3 sequence is CASSPIAGVTYEQFF. The CDR3 nucleotides read TGTGCCAGCAGTCCTATAGCGGGAGTGACCTATGAGCAGTTCTTC.

The chain links TRBV19 to TRBJ2-2, with TRBD1 matching over 8 bases. The junction had 8 bases not matched to a gene; V was cut back by 5 bases and J by 6 bases. Germline assignment: CDR1 LNHDA and CDR2 SQIVND (reference sequence). The CDR3 runs to 15 residues. CDR3 DNA sequence: TGTGCCAGTAGTCCGTCGACAGGGGTGGCCGGGGAGCTGTTTTTT. Translated: CASSPSTGVAGELFF.

A single count supports this clone. The chain combines TRBV14 with TRBJ1-4; D gene uncertain. CDR1 SGHDN and CDR2 FVKESK come from the germline V gene. The CDR3 has 17 residues. V was cut by 3 bases and J by 0 bases, with 14 bases left in between. The CDR3 nucleotides read TGTGCCAGCAGCCAGAGGCCTGTTTTGGCAACTAATGAAAAACTGTTTTTT. This gives the protein CASSQRPVLATNEKLFF.

This clone was found once. The rearrangement links TRBV10-3 to TRBJ1-1; 7 positions match TRBD1. Germline CDR1 reads ENHRY; CDR2 reads SYGVKD. The CDR3 consists of 13 residues. J lost 5 bases, V lost 9 bases, and 9 bases had no gene match. The CDR3 here is CAIPLTGRTEAFF. The CDR3, as DNA: TGTGCCATTCCCCTGACAGGGAGGACTGAAGCTTTCTTT.

This clone was counted a single time. The chain links TRBV27 to TRBJ2-1; either TRBD1 or TRBD2 may supply D (5 bases each). Trimming removed 4 bases at V and 3 bases at J, with 7 bases between. Germline V gives CDR1 MNHEY, CDR2 SMNVEV (reference sequence). The CDR3 totals 13 residues. CDR3 sequence: CASSSGHYNEQFF. The CDR3 region has the DNA TGTGCCAGCAGTTCGGGGCACTACAATGAGCAGTTCTTC.

J is TRBJ1-4 and V is TRBV27, with D unclear. CDR1 is MNHEY, CDR2 SMNVEV, per germline (reference sequence). This CDR3 spans 14 amino acids. Trimming cost V 2 bases and J 7 bases, with 11 bases left between them. The CDR3 region is CASSLTQRSEKLFF. In DNA, the CDR3 is TGTGCCAGCAGTTTAACACAAAGGAGTGAAAAACTGTTTTTT.

The rearrangement joins TRBV5-1 to TRBJ2-2; D is ambiguous. V was clipped by 0 bases and J by 1 base, with 10 bases between them. CDR1 is SGHRS and CDR2 is YFSETQ in the germline V gene. CDR3 length: 16 residues. The CDR3 spells CASSLANSMNTGELFF. The CDR3 nucleotides read TGCGCCAGCAGCTTGGCCAACTCGATGAACACCGGGGAGCTGTTTTTT.

V gene TRBV7-9 combines with J gene TRBJ1-5; D is unclear. Germline V lookup: CDR1 SEHNR, CDR2 FQNEAQ (reference sequence). V lost 4 bases and J 5 bases, leaving 12 bases between the germline ends. This CDR3 is built from 14 residues. The CDR3 sequence: CASSSGFWDQPQHF. CDR3 DNA: TGTGCCAGCAGCTCTGGATTTTGGGATCAGCCCCAGCATTTT. Based on the CDR3 plus reference TRBV7-9 and TRBJ1-5, the full variable domain is DTGVSQNPRHKITKRGQNVTFRCDPISEHNRLYWYRQTLGQGPEFLTYFQNEAQLEKSRLLSDRFSAERPKGSFSTLEIQRTEQGDSAMYLCASSSGFWDQPQHFGDGTRLSIL.

The chain links TRBV7-2 to TRBJ2-3; no reliable D call. Trimming stripped 6 bases from V and 4 bases from J, with 20 bases between. The CDR3 has 16 amino acids. Per the germline V gene, CDR1 is SGHTA and CDR2 is FQGNSA. CDR3 nucleotide sequence: TGTGCCAGCAGTGCCGTGCCGCGACCCCTCCCAGATACGCAGTATTTT. Amino acid sequence: CASSAVPRPLPDTQYF.

V is TRBV6-1 and J is TRBJ1-3, with 7 bases aligning to TRBD1. This CDR3 is 15 amino acids long. The germline V gene has CDR1 MNHNS and CDR2 SASEGT. V lost 8 bases to trimming and J lost 2 bases; unmatched junction nucleotides: 9. Written as DNA, the CDR3 is TGTGCCAGCTATTCATCCGGGACAGCTGGAAACACCATATATTTT. Translated: CASYSSGTAGNTIYF.

This clone was seen more than once but under ten times. The chain is built from TRBV29-1 and TRBJ1-1, with D uncertain. V was shortened by 7 bases and J by 1 base, with 7 bases between the two germline ends. Germline V lookup: CDR1 SQVTM, CDR2 ANQGSEA. The CDR3 extends over 11 amino acids. CDR3 nucleotides: TGCAGCGGGAACAGGAACACTGAAGCTTTCTTT. It specifies CSGNRNTEAFF.